The next 8 T cell receptor beta chains were all read from a single sample in a study of T cells in Graves' hyperthyroidism and ophthalmopathy. The TCR beta CDR3 regions underwent amplification using RNA transcripts as the source. Researchers ran a first-round RT-PCR on the TCR CDR3 using the HTBI primer set. MiXCR, applied by TCRdb to the multiplex PCR reads, yields one record per CDR3 protein. The repertoire holds roughly 150,000 distinct CDR3 sequences, with roughly 9.4% as singletons. The sequenced sample consisted of blood. These receptors were obtained from a woman aged 18-29 years with Graves' hyperthyroidism that later progressed to Graves' ophthalmopathy.

This clonotype was seen many times. The V and J genes are TRBV28 and TRBJ1-4, with D perhaps TRBD1 (6 bases). V lost 5 bases and J 4 bases, leaving 17 bases between the germline ends. This CDR3 comprises 16 residues. Germline CDR1 MDHEN, CDR2 SYDVKM. For the CDR3, the DNA is TGTGCCAGCAGTCCGGCCCTAAGGGGGTATAATGAAAAACTGTTTTTT. Protein product: CASSPALRGYNEKLFF.

This clonotype came up many times. The CDR3 is CASSETGSNTEAFF. DNA of the CDR3: TGTGCCAGCAGTGAGACAGGCTCTAACACTGAAGCTTTCTTT. The chain is built from TRBV6-1 and TRBJ1-1, with D possibly TRBD1 on 6 matching bases. Per germline, CDR1 MNHNS and CDR2 SASEGT. This CDR3 is built from 14 residues. V was trimmed by 3 bases and J by 2 bases, leaving 10 bases between them.

This clonotype was seen a few times. The CDR3 spells CAWSVYLGRADTQYF. The DNA for the CDR3 is TGTGCCTGGAGTGTATACTTGGGGAGGGCAGATACGCAGTATTTT. The rearrangement links TRBV30 to TRBJ2-3; 7 bases fit TRBD2. Looked up from germline, CDR1 is GTSNPN and CDR2 is SVGIG (reference sequence). This CDR3 has 15 residues. V was pared by 0 bases and J by 4 bases, with 7 bases of the junction left unmatched. The full variable domain, rest sourced from reference TRBV30 and TRBJ2-3, is SQTIHQWPATLVQPVGSPLSLECTVEGTSNPNLYWYRQAAGRGLQLLFYSVGIGQISSEVPQNLSASRPQDRQFILSSKKLLLSDSGFYLCAWSVYLGRADTQYFGPGTRLTVL.

This clonotype appeared many times. This chain uses TRBV11-2 with TRBJ1-4, with unresolved D. The CDR3 extends over 15 amino acids. V lost 0 bases to trimming and J lost 6 bases, with 11 bases between them. Germline V gene sequence: CDR1 SGHAT, CDR2 FQNNGV. This CDR3 reads CASSLEGKSYEKLFF. The CDR3 DNA follows: TGTGCCAGCAGCTTAGAGGGGAAATCCTATGAAAAACTGTTTTTT.

This clonotype was observed at least ten times. The V gene is TRBV20-1, the J gene TRBJ2-5; D is perhaps TRBD2 (6 bases). There are 14 residues in the CDR3. V was cut by 6 bases and J by 1 base, with 15 bases left in between. From germline, CDR1 is DFQATT and CDR2 SNEGSKA (reference sequence). CDR3 sequence: CSAPDLAFQETQYF. DNA for the CDR3: TGCAGTGCCCCTGATCTAGCGTTCCAAGAGACCCAGTACTTC.

This clonotype was seen many times. V gene TRBV2 combines with J gene TRBJ2-7, with unresolved D. Trimming left V 4 bases short and J 0 bases short, with 1 base between. Germline CDR1 is SNHLY and CDR2 is FYNNEI. CDR3 length: 11 amino acids. CDR3: CASSVSYEQYF. CDR3 sequence (DNA): TGTGCCAGCAGTGTCTCCTACGAGCAGTACTTC.

This clonotype came up many times. The V and J genes are TRBV19 and TRBJ2-5; D is unclear. Germline V gene sequence: CDR1 LNHDA, CDR2 SQIVND (reference sequence). This CDR3 spans 13 amino acids. The germline V and J ends were trimmed by 6 bases and 0 bases, with 8 bases remaining between them. CDR3 in DNA: TGTGCCAGTAGCCGTACTTACCAAGAGACCCAGTACTTC. Translated: CASSRTYQETQYF.

This clonotype occurred a few times. This chain connects TRBV20-1 to TRBJ2-2; D is perhaps TRBD1 (5 bases). V gave up 0 bases and J gave up 1 base, with 6 bases separating them. The CDR3 totals 14 residues. Germline V lookup: CDR1 DFQATT, CDR2 SNEGSKA (reference sequence). In DNA, the CDR3 is TGCAGTGCTAGAGACGGACAGAACACCGGGGAGCTGTTTTTT. This codes for CSARDGQNTGELFF.